This TCR beta chain came from a study of OX40 agonist ivuxolimab in advanced cancers. Sequenced by immunoSEQ multiplex PCR; TCRdb stores in-frame clones only, minus some. The table includes under 100,000 clones, 90% to 95% detected once. Germline V CDR1 and CDR2: SGDLS, YYNGEE. J gave up 7 bases and V 2 bases, and 12 bases lay outside the gene matches. The CDR3 loop spans 15 amino acids. The receptor comes from an adult with an advanced solid tumor such as melanoma, head and neck, liver or kidney cancer. This chain links TRBV9 with TRBJ2-7; 7 bases agree with TRBD2. The material sequenced was CD4+ or CD8+ T cells sorted from blood, taken in a trial of the OX40 agonist ivuxolimab. Here the CDR3 DNA reads TGTGCCAGCAGCGTTGGGCTAGCGGCCCCTCGGGAGCAGTACTTC. Encoded protein: CASSVGLAAPREQYF.